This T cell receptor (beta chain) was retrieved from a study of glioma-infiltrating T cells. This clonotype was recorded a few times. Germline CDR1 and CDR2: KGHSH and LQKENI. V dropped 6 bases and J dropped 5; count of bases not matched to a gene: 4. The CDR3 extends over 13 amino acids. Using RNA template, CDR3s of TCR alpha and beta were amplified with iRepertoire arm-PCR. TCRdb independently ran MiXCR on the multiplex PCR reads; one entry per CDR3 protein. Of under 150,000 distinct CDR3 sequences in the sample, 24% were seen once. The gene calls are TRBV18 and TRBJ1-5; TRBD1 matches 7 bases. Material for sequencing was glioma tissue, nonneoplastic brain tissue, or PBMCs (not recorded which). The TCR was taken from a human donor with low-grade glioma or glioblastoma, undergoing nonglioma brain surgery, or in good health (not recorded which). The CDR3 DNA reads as TGTGCCAGCTCCCCGCAGGGGGATCAGCCCCAGCATTTT. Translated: CASSPQGDQPQHF.